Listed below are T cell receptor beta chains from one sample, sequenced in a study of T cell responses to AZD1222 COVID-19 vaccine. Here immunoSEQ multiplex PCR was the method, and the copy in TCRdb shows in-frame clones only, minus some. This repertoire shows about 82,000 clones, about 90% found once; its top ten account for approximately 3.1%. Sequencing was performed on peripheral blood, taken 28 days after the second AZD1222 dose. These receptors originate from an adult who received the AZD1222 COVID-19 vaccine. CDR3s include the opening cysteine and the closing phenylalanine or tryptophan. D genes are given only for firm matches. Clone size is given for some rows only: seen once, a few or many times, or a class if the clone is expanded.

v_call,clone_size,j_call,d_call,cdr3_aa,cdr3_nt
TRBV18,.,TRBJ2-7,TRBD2,CASSPYIAGTSGGARYEQYF,TGTGCCAGCTCACCATACATAGCCGGGACTAGCGGGGGGGCCCGCTACGAGCAGTACTTC
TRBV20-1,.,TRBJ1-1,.,CSASYSQNTEAFF,TGCAGTGCTAGTTACAGCCAGAACACTGAAGCTTTCTTT
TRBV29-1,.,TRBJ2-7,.,CSVRTPAVEQYF,TGCAGCGTTCGGACCCCTGCGGTCGAGCAGTACTTC
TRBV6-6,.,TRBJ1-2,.,CATGPYGYTF,TGTGCCACCGGACCCTATGGCTACACCTTC
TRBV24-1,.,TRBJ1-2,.,CATSDGKGLDYGYTF,TGTGCCACCAGTGATGGAAAGGGGCTGGACTATGGCTACACCTTC
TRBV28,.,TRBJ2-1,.,CASTPAGDYNEQFF,TGTGCCAGCACCCCCGCCGGGGACTACAATGAGCAGTTCTTC
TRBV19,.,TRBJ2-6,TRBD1,CASSRGQGAAGANVLTF,TGTGCCAGTAGTAGGGGACAGGGGGCTGCTGGGGCCAACGTCCTGACTTTC
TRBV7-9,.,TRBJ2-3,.,CASSAPLGPKSGTDTQYF,TGTGCCAGCAGCGCCCCTCTGGGACCCAAATCGGGCACAGATACGCAGTATTTT
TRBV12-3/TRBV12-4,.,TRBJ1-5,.,CASSLFGDQPQHF,TGTGCCAGCAGTTTATTTGGGGATCAGCCCCAGCATTTT
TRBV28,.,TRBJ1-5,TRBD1,CASSLWMTGGNQPQHF,TGTGCCAGCAGTTTATGGATGACAGGGGGGAATCAGCCCCAGCATTTT
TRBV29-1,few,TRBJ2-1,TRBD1,CSGSGTGNNEQFF,TGCAGCGGTTCCGGGACAGGGAACAATGAGCAGTTCTTC
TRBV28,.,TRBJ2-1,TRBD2,CASSPFMGGSPYNEQFF,TGTGCCAGCAGTCCCTTTATGGGGGGGTCCCCCTACAATGAGCAGTTCTTC
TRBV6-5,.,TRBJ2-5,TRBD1,CASSYGTASQETQYF,TGTGCCAGCAGTTACGGGACAGCGAGTCAAGAGACCCAGTACTTC
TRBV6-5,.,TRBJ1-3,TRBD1,CASSYSTGVGNTIYF,TGTGCCAGCAGTTACTCGACAGGGGTGGGAAACACCATATATTTT
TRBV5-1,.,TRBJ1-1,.,CASSLTRWTEAFF,TGCGCCAGCAGCTTGACCCGGTGGACTGAAGCTTTCTTT
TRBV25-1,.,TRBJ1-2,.,CASRSPGNYGYTF,TGTGCCAGCAGGTCTCCGGGCAACTATGGCTACACCTTC